Included here is one T cell receptor (beta chain) sequence, with context. Antigen specificity is unknown. Gene labels here are mouse ones. The observed sequence ends 1 residue before the CDR3 terminus, with the missing tail filled in from the germline J gene. CDR3 size: 17 residues. J lost 5 bases, V lost 4 bases, and 13 bases had no gene match. Germline CDR1 and CDR2: LGHNA and YNLKQL (reference sequence). Only in-frame clones appear in the TCRdb table, and some are missing; sequencing was by immunoSEQ multiplex PCR. The sample shows 20,000 to 25,000 clones, over 55% of them seen only once. This entry is derived from a study of tissue T cells after allogeneic stem cell transplantation. Study-wide points: Shared clones across patients were few; motif clustering revealed tissue-specific shared signatures. In patients and mice, blood and spleen missed much of tissue repertoire.

The clonotype was recovered from a female BALB/c mouse in good health. The strain's MHC: H2-d. Sequencing input: spleen. V and J are TRBV5 and TRBJ1-4, with 7 bases lining up with TRBD1. The chain's CDR3 is CASSPHKGGASNERLFF. Partial CDR3 DNA: TGTGCCAGCAGCCCGCACAAAGGGGGCGCGAGTAACGAAAGATTATTT.